Presented here are 27 T cell receptor beta chains from one specimen sequenced in a study of blood T cell repertoires in COVID-19. TCRdb keeps only in-frame clones here, not all; method: immunoSEQ multiplex PCR. Of some 80,000 clones listed, around 90% were seen once; the top ten hold roughly 0.8%. The specimen sequenced was peripheral blood. The receptors derive from a woman at least 80 years old with acute or convalescent COVID-19.

The V and J genes are TRBV6-2 or TRBV6-3 and TRBJ1-2; D perhaps matches TRBD1 (5 bases). Germline assignment: CDR1 MNHEY and CDR2 SVGEGT. The CDR3 extends over 15 amino acids. The ends were cut back, 6 bases at V and 7 bases at J, with 21 bases in the middle. The CDR3 bases are TGTGCCAGCAGCCGGGATCAGGGCTCCTCTAGTGGCTACACCTTC. Amino acids: CASSRDQGSSSGYTF.

The rearrangement links TRBV5-5 to TRBJ1-3, with TRBD1 identical over 8 bases. CDR3 size: 16 residues. The germline gives CDR1 SGHKS, CDR2 YYEKEE (reference sequence). The V gene end was trimmed by 4 bases and the J gene end by 2 bases; junction bases not matched to a gene: 8. CDR3 residues: CASSHQLTGAGNTIYF. Here the CDR3 DNA reads TGTGCCAGCAGCCACCAATTGACAGGGGCTGGAAACACCATATATTTT.

This clone was seen only once. No DNA is shown, since the ends of the CDR3 on it are uncertain; the CDR3 is the one TCRdb lists. The V call is TRBV28, the J call TRBJ1-2; the table's D call TRBD1 went unverified against the DNA. Germline CDR1 is MDHEN and CDR2 is SYDVKM. The CDR3 is 14 amino acids long, termini counted. The CDR3 protein is CASSTSDRYYGYTF.

To note about this clone: The sample holds other DNA sequences that translate to the same CDR3. This chain joins TRBV28 and TRBJ1-2; tentative D call: TRBD1 (6 bases). Germline-derived CDR1 and CDR2 are MDHEN and SYDVKM. The CDR3 is made up of 13 amino acids. Trimming cost V 6 bases and J 1 base, with 9 bases left between them. The CDR3: CASRHRVNYGYTF. CDR3 in DNA: TGTGCCAGCAGACACAGGGTTAACTATGGCTACACCTTC.

The chain couples TRBV11-1 to TRBJ2-1, with TRBD2 matching 10 bases. Trimming took 5 bases from V and 9 from J; bases not matched to a gene: 10. This CDR3 region has 15 residues. Germline V CDR1 and CDR2: SGHAT, FQDESV (reference sequence). The CDR3 sequence: CASSQRASGGREQFF. Written as DNA, the CDR3 is TGTGCCAGCAGCCAAAGGGCTAGCGGGGGCCGTGAGCAGTTCTTC.

The rearrangement links TRBV6-6 to TRBJ2-2, with D perhaps matching TRBD2 (6 bases). The CDR3 sequence is 15 residues long. Trimming left V 5 bases short and J 4 bases short, with 14 bases between. Germline V gene data show CDR1 as MNHNY and CDR2 as SVGAGI (reference sequence). The CDR3 region is CASSTGRTSTGELFF. The CDR3 DNA reads as TGTGCCAGCAGTACTGGGAGGACGTCCACCGGGGAGCTGTTTTTT.

This chain joins TRBV27 and TRBJ1-5; 8 bases are a match to TRBD1. Germline V gene lookup returns CDR1 MNHEY and CDR2 SMNVEV (reference sequence). V gave up 6 bases and J gave up 2 bases; unmatched junction bases: 3. CDR3 length: 14 amino acids. CDR3 region: CASRSGGGNQPQHF. The CDR3 nucleotides read TGTGCCAGCAGATCAGGGGGCGGCAATCAGCCCCAGCATTTT.

The rearrangement uses TRBV9 and TRBJ2-1; 8 bases are shared with TRBD2. J lost 0 bases, V lost 4 bases, and 3 bases had no gene match. This CDR3 has 15 residues. Germline V gene sequence: CDR1 SGDLS, CDR2 YYNGEE. The DNA for the CDR3 is TGTGCCAGCAGCCCCACTAGCGGCTCCTACAATGAGCAGTTCTTC. It encodes CASSPTSGSYNEQFF.

About this clone itself: Other DNA sequences in this specimen translate into the identical CDR3. The rearrangement joins TRBV5-6 to TRBJ1-5; D unresolved. Trimming took 0 bases from V and 0 from J, leaving 7 bases between them. The CDR3 extends over 15 amino acids. The V gene's germline CDR1 is SGHDT and CDR2 YYEEEE. The CDR3 nucleotides are TGTGCCAGCAGCTTGGGAGGATATAGCAATCAGCCCCAGCATTTT. It codes for CASSLGGYSNQPQHF.

The genes are TRBV5-5 and TRBJ2-1; 11 positions agree with TRBD2. V lost 4 bases to trimming and J lost 3 bases; unmatched junction nucleotides: 6. This CDR3 comprises 16 residues. Germline CDR1 is SGHKS and CDR2 is YYEKEE (reference sequence). The CDR3 coding sequence is TGTGCCAGCAGCCAAACCGGGACTAGCGGCTACAATGAGCAGTTCTTC. Protein product: CASSQTGTSGYNEQFF.

The chain has TRBV27 and TRBJ2-7, with TRBD1 identical over 9 bases. The germline V gene has CDR1 MNHEY and CDR2 SMNVEV (reference sequence). This CDR3 has 14 residues. The J segment lost 3 bases and the V segment lost 5 bases, leaving 5 bases of the junction unmatched. The CDR3 nucleotides read TGTGCCAGCAGTCTCCGACAGGGGGACTACGAGCAGTACTTC. Translation gives CASSLRQGDYEQYF.

This chain uses TRBV2 with TRBJ1-1; the D is unclear. The CDR3 totals 17 residues. Trimming shortened V by 4 bases and J by 1 base, and 19 bases separated the two germline ends. The germline gives CDR1 SNHLY, CDR2 FYNNEI. The CDR3 protein is CASSVSFNWAANTEAFF. CDR3 in DNA: TGTGCCAGCAGTGTATCGTTTAATTGGGCAGCGAACACTGAAGCTTTCTTT.

The V and J genes are TRBV2 and TRBJ2-5; 9 bases line up with TRBD2. The CDR3 totals 14 residues. Trimming at V came to 6 bases and at J to 5 bases, leaving 7 bases not matched to a gene. Germline CDR1 and CDR2: SNHLY and FYNNEI. The CDR3 DNA is TGTGCCAGCAGGGGACTAGCCACCAGGGAGACCCAGTACTTC. Its protein product is CASRGLATRETQYF.

The chain is built from TRBV4-1 and TRBJ2-2, with 15 bases aligning to TRBD2. This CDR3 comprises 20 residues. Unmatched junction bases numbered 10, after V lost 1 base and J lost 4 bases. The germline V gene encodes CDR1 MGHRA and CDR2 YSYEKL. The CDR3 sequence: CASSQGHGTSGGSPTGELFF. DNA of the CDR3: TGCGCCAGCAGCCAAGGACATGGGACTAGCGGGGGGTCACCCACCGGGGAGCTGTTTTTT.

The chain has TRBV29-1 and TRBJ2-2; TRBD1 might be the D (7 bases). The CDR3 is 13 residues long. V was clipped by 7 bases and J by 4 bases, with 13 bases between them. Germline V CDR1 and CDR2: SQVTM, ANQGSEA. CDR3 DNA sequence: TGCAGCGCTAGACAGGGAGGCACCGGGGAGCTGTTTTTT. This encodes CSARQGGTGELFF.

This chain connects TRBV7-3 to TRBJ2-1; TRBD2 matches at 7 bases. V was pared by 5 bases and J by 9 bases, with 13 bases of the junction left unmatched. The germline CDR1 and CDR2 sequences are SGHTA and FQGTGA. This CDR3 has 15 residues. CDR3 amino acids: CASSLGTTGGGEQFF. In DNA form, the CDR3 reads TGTGCCAGCAGCCTAGGGACTACAGGCGGGGGTGAGCAGTTCTTC.

The chain combines TRBV7-8 with TRBJ1-2; 9 positions agree with TRBD1. This CDR3 contains 15 residues. The V segment lost 1 base and the J segment 4 bases; nucleotides outside the gene matches: 4. CDR1 is SGHVS, CDR2 FQNEAQ, per germline. The CDR3 DNA sequence: TGTGCCAGCAGCTTAGATACAGGGGGCGCCTATGGCTACACCTTC. This encodes CASSLDTGGAYGYTF.

This clone has only a few counts. The rearrangement uses TRBV5-1 and TRBJ2-7; 9 bases are shared with TRBD2. The CDR3 extends over 14 amino acids. V lost 5 bases and J lost 7; bases outside the gene matches: 10. Germline V gene data show CDR1 as SGHRS and CDR2 as YFSETQ. The chain's CDR3 is CASRPGTSLTEQYF. The CDR3 DNA follows: TGCGCCAGCAGGCCCGGGACTAGCTTAACAGAGCAGTACTTC.

This chain uses TRBV5-1 with TRBJ2-5; tentatively, D is TRBD2 (6 bases). Trimming took 0 bases from V and 5 from J, leaving 14 bases between them. CDR3 length: 15 residues. From germline, CDR1 is SGHRS and CDR2 YFSETQ. The CDR3 nucleotides are TGCGCCAGCAGCTTGGGGGACTCGTATCGGGAGACCCAGTACTTC. It translates to CASSLGDSYRETQYF.

This chain connects TRBV9 to TRBJ1-3; unclear D gene. CDR1 is SGDLS and CDR2 is YYNGEE in the germline V gene. The CDR3 runs to 18 residues. Trimming took 0 bases from V and 0 from J, leaving 16 bases between them. The CDR3 DNA reads as TGTGCCAGCAGCGTAGGGGCAGGAGGTTCATACTCTGGAAACACCATATATTTT. Protein product: CASSVGAGGSYSGNTIYF.

This rearrangement joins TRBV4-1 to TRBJ2-4; TRBD2 matches at 7 bases. The CDR3 is made up of 15 amino acids. Trimming took 0 bases from V and 5 from J; bases not matched to a gene: 4. The germline V gene has CDR1 MGHRA and CDR2 YSYEKL. CDR3 coding DNA: TGCGCCAGCAGCCAAGATCAGCGGGGAGAAAACATTCAGTACTTC. It translates to CASSQDQRGENIQYF.

The CDR3 nucleotides are TGTGCCAGCAGTTTGGGGGGTCCCTACAATGAGCAGTTCTTC. As protein: CASSLGGPYNEQFF. The chain joins TRBV27 to TRBJ2-1; D is perhaps TRBD2 (6 bases). The CDR3 consists of 14 residues. V lost 3 bases, J lost 2 bases, and 8 bases lay in between. Germline V gene lookup returns CDR1 MNHEY and CDR2 SMNVEV (reference sequence).

The CDR3 nucleotides read TGTGCCAGCAGACTTTTCGGGGAGGATCAGCCCCAGCATTTT. Translating gives CASRLFGEDQPQHF. The rearrangement uses TRBV6-6 and TRBJ1-5; the D is unclear. The CDR3 totals 14 residues. Trimming took off 6 bases at V and 5 bases at J, with 14 bases between the two ends. Germline assignment: CDR1 MNHNY and CDR2 SVGAGI (reference sequence).

This chain uses TRBV4-1 with TRBJ2-7; D gene unclear. Germline values: CDR1 MGHRA, CDR2 YSYEKL. CDR3 size: 13 residues. V lost 2 bases and J lost 9, with 14 bases in between. CDR3 loop: CASSQTPNHGQYF. The CDR3 DNA reads TGCGCCAGCAGCCAAACGCCCAATCACGGGCAGTACTTC.

CDR3 sequence (DNA): TGCGCCAGCAGCGATCCTAGCGGGAGGGCCGGGGAGACCCAGTACTTC. This sequence encodes CASSDPSGRAGETQYF. The gene calls are TRBV5-1 and TRBJ2-5, with 12 bases lining up with TRBD2. The V gene end was trimmed by 4 bases and the J gene end by 5 bases; junction bases not matched to a gene: 9. The CDR3 sequence is 16 residues long. Germline V gene data show CDR1 as SGHRS and CDR2 as YFSETQ.

This chain links TRBV3-1 (or the pseudogene TRBV3-2) with TRBJ2-7; no reliable D call. Germline CDR1 and CDR2: LGHDT and YNNKEL (reference sequence). V was clipped by 1 base and J by 1 base, with 2 bases between them. The CDR3 consists of 12 residues. The chain's CDR3 is CASSQVSYEQYF. The DNA of the CDR3 is TGTGCCAGCAGCCAAGTATCCTACGAGCAGTACTTC.

The V gene is TRBV9, the J gene TRBJ2-2; 16 nucleotides line up with TRBD2. Losses at the gene ends were 2 bases for V and 7 bases for J; bases not matched to a gene: 2. CDR3 size: 16 residues. Germline assignment: CDR1 SGDLS and CDR2 YYNGEE. CDR3: CASSVGTSGRVGELFF. The CDR3 DNA sequence: TGTGCCAGCAGCGTGGGGACTAGCGGGAGGGTCGGGGAGCTGTTTTTT. The complete variable domain, with remaining parts taken from reference TRBV9 and TRBJ2-2, reads DSGVTQTPKHLITATGQRVTLRCSPRSGDLSVYWYQQSLDQGLQFLIQYYNGEERAKGNILERFSAQQFPDLHSELNLSSLELGDSALYFCASSVGTSGRVGELFFGEGSRLTVL.